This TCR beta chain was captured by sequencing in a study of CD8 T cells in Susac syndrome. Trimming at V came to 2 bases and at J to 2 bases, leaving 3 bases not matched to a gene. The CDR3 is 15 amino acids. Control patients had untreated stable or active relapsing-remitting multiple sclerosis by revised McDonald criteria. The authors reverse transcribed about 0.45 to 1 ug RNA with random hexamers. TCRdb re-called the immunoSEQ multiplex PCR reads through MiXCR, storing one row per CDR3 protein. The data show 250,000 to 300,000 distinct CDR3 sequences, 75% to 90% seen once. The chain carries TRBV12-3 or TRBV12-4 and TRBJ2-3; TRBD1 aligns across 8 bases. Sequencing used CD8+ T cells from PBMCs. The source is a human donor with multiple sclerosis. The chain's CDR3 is CASSLTGGLTDTQYF. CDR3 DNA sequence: TGTGCCAGCAGTTTAACAGGGGGGCTCACAGATACGCAGTATTTT.